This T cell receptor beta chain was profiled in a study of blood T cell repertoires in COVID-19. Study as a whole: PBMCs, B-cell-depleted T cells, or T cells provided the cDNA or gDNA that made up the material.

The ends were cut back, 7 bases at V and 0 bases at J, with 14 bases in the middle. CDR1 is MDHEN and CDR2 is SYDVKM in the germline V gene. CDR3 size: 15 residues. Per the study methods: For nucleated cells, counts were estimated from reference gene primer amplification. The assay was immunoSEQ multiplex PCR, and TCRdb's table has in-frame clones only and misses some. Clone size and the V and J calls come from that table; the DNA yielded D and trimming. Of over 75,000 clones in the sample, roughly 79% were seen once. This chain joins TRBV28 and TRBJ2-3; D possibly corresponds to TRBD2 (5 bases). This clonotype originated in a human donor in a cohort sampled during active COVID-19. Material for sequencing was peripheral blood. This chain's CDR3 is CASTPVGGSTDTQYF. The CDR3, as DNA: TGTGCCAGCACCCCGGTTGGCGGGAGCACAGATACGCAGTATTTT.